This TCR beta chain is drawn from a study of T cell responses to AZD1222 COVID-19 vaccine. Whole-study findings and limits: Vaccine-associated CD4 TCRs spanned spike, dominant at 160-218 and 743-854. Rises in breadth and depth of Spike-specific TCRs came after two AZD1222 doses. In all cases, repertoires were sampled only after the peak T cell response. At baseline, just six AZD1222 recipients tested seropositive.

Note on this clone: Its matching antigen is unknown.

Repertoires were generated with immunoSEQ multiplex PCR, while TCRdb's copy carries only in-frame clones and drops some. The table has 100,000 to 150,000 clones, roughly 87% seen once; the top ten hold 1.5%. Trimming took 4 bases from V and 2 from J; bases not matched to a gene: 6. CDR1 and CDR2 (germline): MGHRA, YSYEKL. This CDR3 spans 15 amino acids. The chain joins TRBV4-1 to TRBJ1-1, with 8 bases identical to TRBD1. The clonotype comes from an adult in good health. The specimen comprised peripheral blood, sampled on day 0 of AZD1222 vaccination. The CDR3 coding sequence is TGCGCCAGCAGCCCCCGACAGGGGTCAAACACTGAAGCTTTCTTT. Amino acids: CASSPRQGSNTEAFF.